Each of the 30 T cell receptor beta chains below was sequenced from the same sample in a study of technical replicates of blood from four donors listed by TCRdb under 2017. The library was produced with the immunoSEQ multiplex PCR assay. The clones in this table, taken by TCRdb from immuneACCESS, are in-frame only. Not every clone is retained; where verified, under half of the shortfall comes from an unresolved V gene, and the cause of the rest is unknown. The sample data list about 100,000 clones, and almost 96% of these were observed just once. Of the sample, 0.2% to 0.25% is held by the ten largest clones. Sequencing was done on a sample of T cells isolated from PBMCs. All receptors derive from a human donor in good health.

The chain couples TRBV4-1 to TRBJ1-4; possibly TRBD1 for D (5 bases). Per germline, CDR1 MGHRA and CDR2 YSYEKL. The CDR3 extends over 15 amino acids. Trimming removed 1 base from V and 6 bases from J, with 12 bases in between. The CDR3 sequence: CASSQAGFGDEKLFF. The DNA of the CDR3 is TGCGCCAGCAGCCAAGCAGGGTTTGGGGATGAAAAACTGTTTTTT.

The V call is TRBV9, the J call TRBJ1-4; D gene uncertain. This CDR3 region has 15 residues. Between the trimmed V and J ends, which lost 2 bases and 8 bases, there was a span of 16 bases. CDR1 and CDR2 from the germline V gene are SGDLS and YYNGEE. CDR3 sequence reads: CASSVLGLTPEKLFF. The CDR3 nucleotides read TGTGCCAGCAGCGTTCTCGGGTTGACTCCCGAAAAACTGTTTTTT.

The chain couples TRBV7-3 to TRBJ2-1; 8 nucleotides agree with TRBD1. V lost 0 bases and J lost 8; bases outside the gene matches: 9. Per germline, CDR1 SGHTA and CDR2 FQGTGA. The CDR3 is 16 residues long. CDR3 sequence (DNA): TGTGCCAGCAGCTTAACGTTCTCAGGGGGCCTCGATGAGCAGTTCTTC. Translation: CASSLTFSGGLDEQFF.

This chain connects TRBV30 to TRBJ1-2, with 11 bases that match TRBD1. Trimming took 1 base from V and 7 from J; bases not matched to a gene: 8. This CDR3 comprises 15 residues. Germline CDR1 is GTSNPN and CDR2 is SVGIG (reference sequence). This CDR3 is CAWSGGTGGRGGYTF. Written as DNA, the CDR3 is TGTGCCTGGAGTGGTGGGACAGGGGGAAGAGGTGGCTACACCTTC.

The chain joins TRBV27 to TRBJ2-2, with no clear D. Trimming pared 9 bases from V and 6 bases from J, leaving 11 bases between. Per the germline V gene, CDR1 is MNHEY and CDR2 is SMNVEV (reference sequence). This CDR3 has 12 amino acids. The CDR3 spells CASKQLAGELFF. For the CDR3, the DNA is TGTGCCAGTAAACAATTGGCCGGGGAGCTGTTTTTT.

V and J are TRBV11-3 and TRBJ2-3; D might be TRBD2 (6 bases). Germline CDR1 SGHNT, CDR2 YENEEA. Trimming left V 3 bases short and J 2 bases short, with 24 bases between. This CDR3 region has 19 residues. The CDR3 DNA reads TGTGCCAGCAGCTTGGGCAGCGGATCCTCACTAGCCTACACAGATACGCAGTATTTT. It translates to CASSLGSGSSLAYTDTQYF.

The chain couples TRBV9 to TRBJ1-1; TRBD1 matches 7 bases. V dropped 0 bases and J dropped 1; count of bases not matched to a gene: 3. This CDR3 has 15 residues. Per the germline V gene, CDR1 is SGDLS and CDR2 is YYNGEE. The CDR3 nucleotides are TGTGCCAGCAGCGTAGACCGGACAGGGAACACTGAAGCTTTCTTT. Amino acid sequence: CASSVDRTGNTEAFF. Combining the CDR3 with reference TRBV9 and TRBJ1-1 gives the whole variable domain DSGVTQTPKHLITATGQRVTLRCSPRSGDLSVYWYQQSLDQGLQFLIQYYNGEERAKGNILERFSAQQFPDLHSELNLSSLELGDSALYFCASSVDRTGNTEAFFGQGTRLTVV.

The rearrangement links TRBV5-1 to TRBJ2-5; D is ambiguous. V was shortened by 0 bases and J by 0 bases, with 6 bases between the two germline ends. The CDR3 contains 14 residues. CDR1 is SGHRS, CDR2 YFSETQ, per germline. This CDR3 reads CASSLAVYQETQYF. The CDR3 region has the DNA TGCGCCAGCAGCTTGGCGGTGTACCAAGAGACCCAGTACTTC.

This chain connects TRBV2 to TRBJ1-3, with D tentatively TRBD1 (6 bases). From germline, CDR1 is SNHLY and CDR2 FYNNEI. V shed 4 bases and J shed 7 bases, with 11 bases lying between them. CDR3 length: 13 amino acids. The CDR3 reads CASSVGATNTIYF. DNA of the CDR3: TGTGCCAGCAGTGTGGGGGCAACGAACACCATATATTTT.

This chain uses TRBV29-1 with TRBJ2-2; D call uncertain. The germline gives CDR1 SQVTM, CDR2 ANQGSEA. CDR3 length equals 12 residues. The germline V and J ends were trimmed by 1 base and 7 bases, with 7 bases remaining between them. The CDR3 loop reads CSVEGLFGELFF. The DNA of the CDR3 is TGCAGCGTTGAAGGGCTTTTCGGGGAGCTGTTTTTT.

This chain links TRBV2 with TRBJ1-5; the D gene is possibly TRBD1 (6 bases). The germline CDR1 and CDR2 sequences are SNHLY and FYNNEI. The CDR3 contains 17 residues. V dropped 7 bases and J dropped 5 bases, with 24 bases sitting between them. CDR3: CASTPQGGGTPYQPQHF. The CDR3 DNA is TGTGCCAGCACCCCACAGGGCGGGGGAACTCCCTATCAGCCCCAGCATTTT.

The chain recombines TRBV2 with TRBJ2-5; TRBD1 matches at 7 bases. The V and J ends lost 6 bases and 2 bases, in that order; junction bases with no gene match: 12. The V gene's germline CDR1 is SNHLY and CDR2 FYNNEI. The CDR3 contains 16 residues. CDR3: CASSGIDRDRQETQYF. The CDR3 DNA sequence: TGTGCCAGCAGCGGGATTGACAGGGATAGGCAAGAGACCCAGTACTTC.

The chain links TRBV7-8 to TRBJ1-6, with unresolved D. Trimming took 1 base from V and 3 from J, leaving 7 bases between them. The CDR3 consists of 15 residues. Germline assignment: CDR1 SGHVS and CDR2 FQNEAQ. The CDR3 here is CASSLERFYNSPLHF. The CDR3 bases are TGTGCCAGCAGCTTAGAGCGCTTCTATAATTCACCCCTCCACTTT.

This chain links TRBV7-9 with TRBJ2-5, with 8 positions matching TRBD1. CDR3 length: 14 residues. Unmatched junction bases numbered 8, after V lost 5 bases and J lost 6 bases. Per the germline V gene, CDR1 is SEHNR and CDR2 is FQNEAQ (reference sequence). CDR3 DNA sequence: TGTGCCAGCAGCGGAACCGACAGGGGAAAGACCCAGTACTTC. Amino acid sequence: CASSGTDRGKTQYF.

V and J are TRBV7-2 and TRBJ1-1, with D unresolved. The ends were cut back, 3 bases at V and 1 base at J, with 6 bases in the middle. Germline V gene lookup returns CDR1 SGHTA and CDR2 FQGNSA. CDR3 length: 13 amino acids. CDR3 sequence: CASSFSENTEAFF. In DNA form, the CDR3 reads TGTGCCAGCAGCTTTTCAGAGAACACTGAAGCTTTCTTT.

The chain combines TRBV19 with TRBJ2-7; D possibly corresponds to TRBD1 (6 bases). Germline CDR1 and CDR2: LNHDA and SQIVND (reference sequence). This CDR3 is 13 amino acids long. The V end was cut by 3 bases, the J end by 4 bases, with 10 bases between. CDR3 nucleotides: TGTGCCAGTAGTATCGGCAGGGGATACGAGCAGTACTTC. Translation gives CASSIGRGYEQYF.

The chain employs TRBV11-2 and TRBJ2-7; 7 bases agree with TRBD1. Trimming cost V 6 bases and J 4 bases; bases outside gene matches: 9. The CDR3 sequence is 14 residues long. The germline CDR1 and CDR2 sequences are SGHAT and FQNNGV. The CDR3 region is CASRRTGRGYEQYF. Written as DNA, the CDR3 is TGTGCCAGCAGGCGGACAGGTAGAGGGTACGAGCAGTACTTC.

The V and J genes are TRBV13 and TRBJ2-5, with 7 bases matching TRBD2. This CDR3 is built from 16 residues. Germline V lookup: CDR1 PRHDT, CDR2 FYEKMQ (reference sequence). With 5 bases clipped from V and 4 bases from J, the junction kept 13 bases outside the gene matches. CDR3 residues: CASSAPSGAGVETQYF. As DNA, the CDR3 is TGTGCCAGCAGCGCCCCCTCTGGGGCGGGAGTAGAGACCCAGTACTTC.

This rearrangement joins TRBV7-9 to TRBJ2-7; 12 bases map to TRBD2. Losses at the gene ends were 4 bases for V and 3 bases for J; bases not matched to a gene: 4. This CDR3 is 15 amino acids long. The germline CDR1 and CDR2 sequences are SEHNR and FQNEAQ (reference sequence). In DNA form, the CDR3 reads TGTGCCAGCAGCTCATCGACTAGCGGGGGCTACGAGCAGTACTTC. Its translation is CASSSSTSGGYEQYF.

The chain links TRBV12-5 to TRBJ2-3, with D tentatively TRBD1 (6 bases). This CDR3 region has 16 residues. Germline loops: CDR1 LGHNT, CDR2 FRNRAP. The ends were cut back, 5 bases at V and 2 bases at J, with 17 bases in the middle. CDR3 DNA: TGTGCTAGTGGTCTATGGGGGCCGGGTTTCACAGATACGCAGTATTTT. As protein: CASGLWGPGFTDTQYF.

CDR3 nucleotides: TGTGCCAGCAGCTTAGGACTAGCGGGAGTCGAGCAGTACTTC. It codes for CASSLGLAGVEQYF. The chain is built from TRBV7-9 and TRBJ2-5; 12 nucleotides match TRBD2. The closer fit of TRBJ2-7 to the DNA end suggests the J call may be wrong. Germline-derived CDR1 and CDR2 are SEHNR and FQNEAQ (reference sequence). The CDR3 sequence is 14 residues long.

The chain joins TRBV29-1 to TRBJ2-1; a weak D match, TRBD2 (6 bases). Trimming cost V 2 bases and J 9 bases, with 26 bases left between them. In germline, CDR1 is SQVTM, CDR2 ANQGSEA. The CDR3 is 17 residues long. CDR3 in amino acids: CSVESWRREPLAGEQFF. The DNA for the CDR3 is TGCAGCGTTGAAAGTTGGCGTCGGGAGCCTCTTGCTGGTGAGCAGTTCTTC.

This rearrangement joins TRBV7-9 to TRBJ1-1, with D tentatively TRBD1 (6 bases). Germline loops: CDR1 SEHNR, CDR2 FQNEAQ (reference sequence). The CDR3 consists of 13 residues. The V and J ends lost 2 bases and 10 bases respectively, with 14 bases between them. DNA for the CDR3: TGTGCCAGCAGCTTACAGGGGCTAAGATCAGCTTTCTTT. It translates to CASSLQGLRSAFF.

The chain links TRBV5-4 to TRBJ2-7; 10 bases agree with TRBD1. The CDR3 has 14 amino acids. Germline CDR1 is SGHNT and CDR2 is YYREEE (reference sequence). V lost 3 bases and J lost 2; bases outside the gene matches: 2. CDR3 nucleotide sequence: TGTGCCAGCAGCTCCGGGACAGGGGCCTACGAGCAGTACTTC. Its translation is CASSSGTGAYEQYF.

This CDR3 is CASSGTGQIGNTIYF. DNA of the CDR3: TGTGCCAGCAGTGGGACAGGCCAGATCGGGAACACCATATATTTT. The chain uses TRBV9 and TRBJ1-3; 8 bases match TRBD1. CDR1 and CDR2 (germline): SGDLS, YYNGEE. CDR3 length: 15 residues. V was pared by 5 bases and J by 7 bases, with 11 bases of the junction left unmatched. The full variable domain, with the rest looked up from reference TRBV9 and TRBJ1-3, is DSGVTQTPKHLITATGQRVTLRCSPRSGDLSVYWYQQSLDQGLQFLIQYYNGEERAKGNILERFSAQQFPDLHSELNLSSLELGDSALYFCASSGTGQIGNTIYFGEGSWLTVV.

This rearrangement joins TRBV6-1 to TRBJ1-5, with D maybe TRBD1 (6 bases). The germline gives CDR1 MNHNS, CDR2 SASEGT. There are 15 residues in the CDR3. The V and J ends lost 3 bases and 3 bases respectively, with 12 bases between them. CDR3 amino acids: CASSDVGQFNQPQHF. CDR3 DNA sequence: TGTGCCAGCAGTGACGTAGGACAGTTCAATCAGCCCCAGCATTTT.

The gene calls are TRBV4-1 and TRBJ2-1; 7 nucleotides line up with TRBD1. The V gene's germline CDR1 is MGHRA and CDR2 YSYEKL. This CDR3 is built from 17 residues. V shed 4 bases, J shed 6 bases, and the junction held 15 bases outside the gene matches. The CDR3 region is CASSLLPQGVPPNEQFF. Here the CDR3 DNA reads TGCGCCAGCAGCCTCCTCCCGCAGGGGGTCCCCCCCAATGAGCAGTTCTTC.

The rearrangement joins TRBV6-1 to TRBJ1-2, with 9 bases that match TRBD1. The ends lost 10 bases at V and 8 bases at J; junction bases unmatched: 17. The CDR3 has 15 residues. CDR1 and CDR2 (germline): MNHNS, SASEGT. CDR3 nucleotide sequence: TGTGCCACGCAAAGGGACAGGGTTTTTTCTAAGGGCTACACCTTC. It translates to CATQRDRVFSKGYTF.

The rearrangement links TRBV6-1 to TRBJ2-7; tentatively, D is TRBD1 (6 bases). Per the germline V gene, CDR1 is MNHNS and CDR2 is SASEGT. The V gene lost 10 bases and the J gene lost 3 bases, with 16 bases spanning the gap. This CDR3 spans 13 amino acids. In DNA form, the CDR3 reads TGTGCCACTTCGCAGGGGTCCGACTACGAGCAGTACTTC. As protein: CATSQGSDYEQYF.

The chain employs TRBV29-1 and TRBJ2-5; 7 bases map to TRBD1. Germline CDR1 SQVTM, CDR2 ANQGSEA. The CDR3 sequence is 11 residues long. With 8 bases clipped from V and 6 bases from J, the junction kept 6 bases outside the gene matches. DNA for the CDR3: TGCAGCCCCCGACAGGGCCAGACCCAGTACTTC. Translated: CSPRQGQTQYF.